Listed below are T cell receptor beta chains from one sample, sequenced in a study of T cell repertoires in aging, cancer and after chemotherapy. TCRdb re-derived calls from the multiplex PCR reads in MiXCR, one entry per CDR3 protein. The table has 1,400 to 1,500 distinct CDR3 sequences, 25% to 30% seen once. What was sequenced was blood. The receptor set was obtained from a human donor with a solid tumor. The CDR3 runs from the conserved cysteine through the conserved F or W. Each record gives: V gene, J gene, clone size, D gene, CDR3 protein, CDR3 DNA. D genes are given only for firm matches. Size tells how often a clone was seen (once, few, many) or the class of an expanded clone, and some rows leave it out.

TRBV24-1	TRBJ2-4	.	.	CATSAPRQGSSYNEQYF	TGTGCCACCAGTGCCCCTCGCCAGGGGAGCTCCTACAATGAGCAGTACTTC
TRBV6-1	TRBJ1-5	medium-sized	.	CASTQGSRWEPQHF	TGTGCCAGCACCCAAGGGAGCAGGTGGGAGCCCCAGCATTTT
TRBV10-3	TRBJ2-1	.	TRBD2	CATGSGRSYNEQFF	TGTGCCACCGGGAGCGGGAGGTCCTACAATGAGCAGTTCTTC
TRBV4-3	TRBJ2-3	.	TRBD2	CASSQESGSAYTQYF	TGCGCCAGCAGCCAAGAGAGCGGGAGTGCATATACGCAGTATTTT
TRBV24-1	TRBJ2-1	medium-sized	.	CATSRGNEQFF	TGTGCCACGTCCAGGGGTAATGAGCAGTTCTTC
TRBV24-1	TRBJ2-2	few	.	CASSKGPGELFF	TGTGCCAGCTCAAAAGGGCCCGGGGAGCTGTTTTTT
TRBV6-4	TRBJ1-3	few	TRBD1	CASSDSRGRGNTIYF	TGTGCCAGCAGTGACTCAAGGGGGCGAGGAAACACCATATATTTT
TRBV12-3/TRBV12-4	TRBJ2-7	.	.	CASRGGRVDSYEQYF	TGTGCCAGCAGGGGGGGTAGAGTAGACTCCTACGAGCAGTACTTC
TRBV30	TRBJ1-5	medium-sized	.	CAWSRDSNQPQHF	TGTGCCTGGAGTAGGGATAGCAATCAGCCCCAGCATTTT
TRBV6-4	TRBJ1-5	few	.	CASSPEEGQPQHF	TGTGCCAGCAGCCCCGAGGAGGGTCAGCCCCAGCATTTT
TRBV5-1	TRBJ1-1	.	.	CASSRAGVNTEAFF	TGCGCCAGCAGCAGAGCAGGGGTTAACACTGAAGCTTTCTTT
TRBV30	TRBJ2-3	few	TRBD1	CAWSLTGAVDTQYF	TGTGCCTGGAGTTTGACAGGGGCAGTCGATACGCAGTATTTT
TRBV30	TRBJ2-1	large	TRBD2	CAWSGLIAGGRYNEQFF	TGTGCCTGGAGCGGACTCATAGCGGGGGGCCGATACAATGAGCAGTTCTTC
TRBV25-1	TRBJ1-1	.	.	CASSVKGTEAFF	TGTGCCAGCAGTGTTAAGGGCACTGAAGCTTTCTTT
TRBV15	TRBJ2-7	medium-sized	.	CATSRDRGSEQYF	TGTGCCACCAGCAGAGATCGAGGGAGCGAGCAGTACTTC
TRBV6-5	TRBJ2-7	.	.	CASSRRRLGARSDYEQYF	TGTGCCAGCAGCCGAAGACGGTTAGGGGCTAGGTCTGACTACGAGCAGTACTTC
TRBV19	TRBJ2-3	medium-sized	TRBD2	CASSTGLASDTQYF	TGTGCCAGTAGTACCGGACTAGCCTCAGATACGCAGTATTTT
TRBV6-2/TRBV6-3	TRBJ2-1	.	.	CASSSQGKEQFF	TGTGCCAGCAGTTCCCAGGGTAAAGAGCAGTTCTTC
TRBV11-1	TRBJ2-2	.	TRBD1	CASSLFSGQGIGELFF	TGTGCCAGCAGCCTCTTTTCGGGACAGGGGATCGGGGAGCTGTTTTTT
TRBV6-1	TRBJ2-2	few	.	CASSEALSGELFF	TGTGCCAGCAGTGAAGCGTTATCCGGGGAGCTGTTTTTT
TRBV20-1	TRBJ1-1	.	TRBD1	CSAREGRGNWEAFF	TGCAGTGCTAGAGAAGGCAGGGGGAATTGGGAAGCTTTCTTT
TRBV4-2	TRBJ2-6	.	.	CASTAGLLSGANVLTF	TGTGCCAGCACAGCAGGTCTTCTCTCTGGGGCCAACGTCCTGACTTTC
TRBV27	TRBJ2-1	few	TRBD2	CASSSTSGASYNEQFF	TGTGCCAGCAGTTCAACTAGCGGGGCCTCCTACAATGAGCAGTTCTTC
TRBV5-4	TRBJ2-3	.	TRBD2	CASSLVKTSGTDTQYF	TGTGCCAGCAGCTTAGTCAAAACTAGCGGCACAGATACGCAGTATTTT
TRBV5-5	TRBJ2-7	medium-sized	TRBD1	CASRQGSSYEQYF	TGTGCCAGCCGACAGGGATCGTCCTACGAGCAGTACTTC
TRBV20-1	TRBJ1-6	.	.	CSATRTAVYNSPLHF	TGCAGTGCTACCAGGACAGCAGTCTATAATTCACCCCTCCACTTT
TRBV7-9	TRBJ2-1	.	TRBD1	CASSLLEDRANEQFF	TGTGCCAGCAGCTTATTAGAGGACAGGGCGAATGAGCAGTTCTTC
TRBV19	TRBJ1-1	few	.	CASSRGTRTEAFF	TGTGCCAGTAGTAGAGGGACTCGGACTGAAGCTTTCTTT
TRBV20-1	TRBJ2-2	.	.	CSVRTNTGELFF	TGCAGTGTCAGAACGAACACCGGGGAGCTGTTTTTT
TRBV6-2/TRBV6-3	TRBJ2-7	medium-sized	.	CASSPLGVIYEQYF	TGTGCCAGCAGCCCCTTAGGCGTAATCTACGAGCAGTACTTC
TRBV18	TRBJ2-1	.	.	CASSFSDSEQFF	TGTGCCAGCTCATTCTCGGATTCTGAGCAGTTCTTC
TRBV12-3/TRBV12-4	TRBJ2-2	medium-sized	.	CASSPQVTGELFF	TGTGCCAGCAGTCCCCAGGTCACCGGGGAGCTGTTTTTT
TRBV20-1	TRBJ1-1	.	.	CSARQTVNTEAFF	TGCAGTGCTAGACAGACAGTGAACACTGAAGCTTTCTTT
TRBV6-6	TRBJ1-1	medium-sized	.	CASIPAGTEAFF	TGTGCCAGCATTCCCGCGGGGACTGAAGCTTTCTTT
TRBV24-1	TRBJ2-1	few	TRBD1	CATGQGASNEQFF	TGTGCCACGGGACAGGGGGCGAGTAATGAGCAGTTCTTC
TRBV10-3	TRBJ2-2	.	TRBD2	CAISESSGAGELFF	TGTGCCATCAGTGAATCTAGCGGCGCCGGGGAGCTGTTTTTT
TRBV12-3/TRBV12-4	TRBJ2-3	large	TRBD2	CASSISGGASDTQYF	TGTGCCAGCAGCATTAGCGGGGGGGCATCAGATACGCAGTATTTT
TRBV20-1	TRBJ2-7	.	.	CSARVSSLGQYF	TGCAGTGCTAGAGTCAGCTCCTTGGGGCAGTACTTC
TRBV7-6	TRBJ2-5	few	.	CASSLGSGSEETQYF	TGTGCCAGCAGCTTGGGTTCAGGGTCGGAGGAGACCCAGTACTTC
TRBV6-2/TRBV6-3	TRBJ1-1	few	.	CASRDPGGTEAFF	TGTGCCAGCAGGGACCCTGGGGGTACTGAAGCTTTCTTT
TRBV5-1	TRBJ2-7	.	.	CASSWTASSYEQYF	TGCGCCAGCAGCTGGACAGCTAGCTCCTACGAGCAGTACTTC
TRBV7-6	TRBJ2-2	large	TRBD2	CASSWGGGPNTGELFF	TGTGCCAGCAGCTGGGGGGGAGGACCCAACACCGGGGAGCTGTTTTTT
TRBV19	TRBJ2-7	large	TRBD2	CASSVTSGRSYEQYF	TGTGCCAGTAGTGTTACTAGCGGGCGGTCCTACGAGCAGTACTTC
TRBV6-2/TRBV6-3	TRBJ2-2	.	TRBD2	CASHPSGRARNTGELFF	TGTGCCTCTCACCCTAGCGGGAGGGCCCGGAACACCGGGGAGCTGTTTTTT
TRBV24-1	TRBJ2-1	medium-sized	.	CATVSQYNEQFF	TGTGCCACCGTTTCCCAGTACAATGAGCAGTTCTTC
TRBV29-1	TRBJ1-1	large	.	CSVEFSGFREAFF	TGCAGCGTTGAATTCTCAGGGTTCCGTGAAGCTTTCTTT
TRBV30	TRBJ1-6	large	TRBD1	CAWGQGHSPLHF	TGTGCCTGGGGACAGGGTCATTCACCCCTCCACTTT
TRBV5-5	TRBJ1-5	.	.	CASSLGPGGPGSPQHF	TGTGCCAGCAGCTTGGGGCCGGGGGGTCCCGGCTCGCCCCAGCATTTT
TRBV10-3	TRBJ2-7	.	.	CAISGGSGQETYEQYF	TGTGCCATCAGTGGAGGTAGCGGACAGGAGACCTACGAGCAGTACTTC
TRBV11-3	TRBJ1-1	.	.	CASSLVSRVYEAFF	TGTGCCAGCAGCTTAGTCTCGAGGGTTTACGAAGCTTTCTTT
TRBV7-2	TRBJ2-3	.	.	CASSLFAGSTTDTQYF	TGTGCCAGCAGCTTATTTGCGGGGTCTACCACAGATACGCAGTATTTT
TRBV6-1	TRBJ2-5	medium-sized	TRBD1	CASMRQGLQETQYF	TGTGCCAGCATGCGACAGGGCCTCCAAGAGACCCAGTACTTC
TRBV5-1	TRBJ2-3	medium-sized	TRBD1	CASSFETGDTDTQYF	TGCGCCAGCAGCTTTGAGACAGGGGATACAGATACGCAGTATTTT
TRBV4-1	TRBJ1-2	.	TRBD1	CASSRRDSDYGYTF	TGCGCCAGCAGCCGCAGGGACAGTGACTATGGCTACACCTTC
TRBV6-4	TRBJ1-4	.	TRBD1	CASSRDRDEKLFF	TGTGCCAGCAGCCGGGACAGGGATGAAAAACTGTTTTTT
TRBV6-6	TRBJ1-4	.	.	CASSSGALWSEKLFF	TGTGCCAGCAGCTCCGGGGCCCTCTGGTCTGAAAAACTGTTTTTT
TRBV28	TRBJ1-2	.	TRBD1	CASRLPGGGGYTF	TGTGCCAGCAGGCTCCCAGGGGGCGGTGGCTACACCTTC